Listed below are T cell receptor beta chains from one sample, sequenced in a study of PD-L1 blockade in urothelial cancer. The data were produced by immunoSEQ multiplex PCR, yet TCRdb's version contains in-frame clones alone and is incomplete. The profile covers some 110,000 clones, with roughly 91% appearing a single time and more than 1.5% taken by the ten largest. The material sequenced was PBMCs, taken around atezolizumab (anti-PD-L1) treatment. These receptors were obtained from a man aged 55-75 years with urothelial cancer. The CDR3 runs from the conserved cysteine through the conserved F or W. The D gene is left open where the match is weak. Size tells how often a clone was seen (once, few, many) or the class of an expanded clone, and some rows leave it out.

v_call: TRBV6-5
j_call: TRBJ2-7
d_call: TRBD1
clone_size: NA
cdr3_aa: CASSTRQGGRYEQYF
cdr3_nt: TGTGCCAGCAGCACCCGACAGGGTGGGAGATACGAGCAGTACTTC

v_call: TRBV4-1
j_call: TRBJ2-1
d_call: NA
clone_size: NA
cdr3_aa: CASSPNPSAPSGEQFF
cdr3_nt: TGCGCCAGCAGCCCGAATCCCAGCGCCCCTTCGGGTGAGCAGTTCTTC

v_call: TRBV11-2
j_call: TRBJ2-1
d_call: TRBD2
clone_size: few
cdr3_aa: CASSPEAGAVEGGQFF
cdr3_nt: TGTGCCAGCAGCCCTGAAGCGGGAGCCGTGGAAGGGGGGCAGTTCTTC

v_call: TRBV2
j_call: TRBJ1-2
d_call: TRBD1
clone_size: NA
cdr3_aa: CASSEGGAGQGVRGYTF
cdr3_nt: TGTGCCAGCAGTGAAGGAGGGGCTGGACAGGGGGTGCGAGGCTACACCTTC

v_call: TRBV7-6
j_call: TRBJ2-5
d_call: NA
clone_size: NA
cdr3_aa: CASSPTGDQETQYF
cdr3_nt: TGTGCCAGCAGCCCAACGGGGGACCAAGAGACCCAGTACTTC

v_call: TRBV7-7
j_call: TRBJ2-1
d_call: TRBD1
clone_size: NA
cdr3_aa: CASSLGQGSSYNEQFF
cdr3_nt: TGTGCTAGCAGCCTCGGACAGGGGAGCTCCTACAATGAGCAGTTCTTC

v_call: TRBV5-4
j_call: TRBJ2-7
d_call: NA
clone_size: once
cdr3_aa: CASSLAVGGLYEQYF
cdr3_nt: TGTGCCAGCAGCCTGGCCGTAGGGGGTCTCTACGAGCAGTACTTC

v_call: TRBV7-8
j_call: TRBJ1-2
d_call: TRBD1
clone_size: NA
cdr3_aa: CASSFRGLDGYTF
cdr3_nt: TGTGCCAGCAGCTTCAGGGGGTTAGACGGCTACACCTTC

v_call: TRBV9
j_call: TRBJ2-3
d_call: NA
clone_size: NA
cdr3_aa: CASSVDNVGTDTQYF
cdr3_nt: TGTGCCAGCAGCGTAGATAACGTAGGCACAGATACGCAGTATTTT

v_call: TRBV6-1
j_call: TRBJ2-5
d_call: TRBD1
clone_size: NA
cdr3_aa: CASSAWTGGGETQYF
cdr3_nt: TGTGCCAGCAGTGCTTGGACAGGGGGAGGGGAGACCCAGTACTTC

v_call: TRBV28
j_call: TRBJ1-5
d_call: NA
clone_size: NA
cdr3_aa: CASSLGDSNQPQHF
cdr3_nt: TGTGCCAGCAGTTTAGGAGATAGCAATCAGCCCCAGCATTTT